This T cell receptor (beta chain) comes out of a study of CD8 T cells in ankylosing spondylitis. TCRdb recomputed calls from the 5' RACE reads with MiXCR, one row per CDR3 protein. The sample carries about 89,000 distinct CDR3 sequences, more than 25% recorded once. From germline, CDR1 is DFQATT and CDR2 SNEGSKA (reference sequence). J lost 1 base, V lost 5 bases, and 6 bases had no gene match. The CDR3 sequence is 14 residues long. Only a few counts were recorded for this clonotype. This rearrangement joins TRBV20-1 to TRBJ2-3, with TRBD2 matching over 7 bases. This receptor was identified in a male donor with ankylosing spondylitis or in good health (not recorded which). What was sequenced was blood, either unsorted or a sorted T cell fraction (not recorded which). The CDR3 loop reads CSAVLAVRTDTQYF. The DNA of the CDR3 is TGCAGTGCTGTTCTAGCGGTCCGCACAGATACGCAGTATTTT.